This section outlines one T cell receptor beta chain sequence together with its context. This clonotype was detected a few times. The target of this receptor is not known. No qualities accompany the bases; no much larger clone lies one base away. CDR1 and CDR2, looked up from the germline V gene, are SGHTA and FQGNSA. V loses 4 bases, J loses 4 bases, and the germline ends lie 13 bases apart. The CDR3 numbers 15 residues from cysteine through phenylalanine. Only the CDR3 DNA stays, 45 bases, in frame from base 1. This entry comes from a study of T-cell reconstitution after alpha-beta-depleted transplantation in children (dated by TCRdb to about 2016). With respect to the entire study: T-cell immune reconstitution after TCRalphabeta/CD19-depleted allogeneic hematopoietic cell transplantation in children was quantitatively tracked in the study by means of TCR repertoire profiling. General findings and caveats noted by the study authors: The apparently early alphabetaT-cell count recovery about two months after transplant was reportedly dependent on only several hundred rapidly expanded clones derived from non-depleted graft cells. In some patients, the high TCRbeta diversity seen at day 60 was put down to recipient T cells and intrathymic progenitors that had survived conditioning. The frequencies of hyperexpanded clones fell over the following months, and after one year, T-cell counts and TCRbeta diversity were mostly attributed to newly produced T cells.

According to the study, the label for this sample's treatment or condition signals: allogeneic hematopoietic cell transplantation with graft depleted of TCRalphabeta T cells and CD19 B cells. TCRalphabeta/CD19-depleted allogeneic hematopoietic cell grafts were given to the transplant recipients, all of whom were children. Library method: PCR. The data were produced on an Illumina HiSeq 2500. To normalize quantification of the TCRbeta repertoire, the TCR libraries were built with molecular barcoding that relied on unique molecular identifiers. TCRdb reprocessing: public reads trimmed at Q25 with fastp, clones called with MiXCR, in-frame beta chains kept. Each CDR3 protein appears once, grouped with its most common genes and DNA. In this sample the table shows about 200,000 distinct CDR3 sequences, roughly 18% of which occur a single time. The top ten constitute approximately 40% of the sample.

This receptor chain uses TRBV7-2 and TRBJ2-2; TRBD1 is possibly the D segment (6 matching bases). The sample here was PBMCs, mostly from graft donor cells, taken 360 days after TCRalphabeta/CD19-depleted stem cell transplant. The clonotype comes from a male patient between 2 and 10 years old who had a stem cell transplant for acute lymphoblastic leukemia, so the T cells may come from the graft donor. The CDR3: CASSSPVDSTGELFF. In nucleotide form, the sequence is TGTGCCAGCAGCTCCCCCGTGGACAGCACCGGGGAGCTGTTTTTT.